This entry is about one T cell receptor (beta chain). Its target is not known. V shed 7 bases, J shed 6 bases, and the junction held 3 bases outside the gene matches. The CDR3 sequence is 13 residues long. Germline-derived CDR1 and CDR2 are MNHEY and SVGAGI. This sample is drawn from a study of beta chain features in type 1 diabetes. Study summary: Patients shared similar age, gender and cell yields with healthy donors.

Donors contributed one heparinised blood draw apiece, averaging about 120 mL. Study-level points and caveats: No resolution was reached here on whether HLA type influences TCRB rearrangement.

The investigators reverse transcribed all of the isolated RNA, so they sequenced expressed TCRB transcripts. Naive, central memory and regulatory T cell samples averaged approximately 3.6 million immunoSEQ reads each. TCRdb's copy holds only in-frame clones and misses some; the assay was immunoSEQ multiplex PCR. This table holds 400,000 to 450,000 clones, 14% found once. This rearrangement joins TRBV6-5 to TRBJ2-1; 10 nucleotides align to TRBD1. This receptor was identified in a man between 25 and 39 years old in good health. Sequences were obtained from naive CD4+ T cells from blood. In nucleotides, the CDR3 is TGTGCCAGCACACGGACAGGGGGCAATGAGCAGTTCTTC. Protein: CASTRTGGNEQFF.